This entry lists 10 T cell receptor beta chains sequenced from one sample in a study of blood T cell repertoires in COVID-19. Assay: immunoSEQ multiplex PCR; the TCRdb copy retains only in-frame clones and omits some. The sample consists of some 220,000 clones, roughly 75% of them appearing once. Source material: peripheral blood. These receptors were collected from a woman aged 70-85 years with acute or convalescent COVID-19.

The chain combines TRBV9 with TRBJ1-6; D possibly corresponds to TRBD1 (6 bases). This CDR3 comprises 16 residues. Looked up from germline, CDR1 is SGDLS and CDR2 is YYNGEE. Trimming stripped 0 bases from V and 4 bases from J, with 11 bases between. The CDR3 reads CASSVGAGEYNSPLHF. The CDR3 bases are TGTGCCAGCAGCGTAGGGGCAGGGGAATATAATTCACCCCTCCACTTT.

V usage is TRBV19 and J usage is TRBJ2-7; 12 nucleotides align to TRBD1. The CDR3 covers 15 residues. Germline values: CDR1 LNHDA, CDR2 SQIVND (reference sequence). With V trimmed by 3 bases and J by 4 bases, 4 bases remained unmatched. The CDR3 coding sequence is TGTGCCAGTAGTATGGGACAGGGGGCAGCTTACGAGCAGTACTTC. It translates to CASSMGQGAAYEQYF.

This clone was picked up one time. The chain combines TRBV3-1 (or the pseudogene TRBV3-2) with TRBJ2-5, with 15 bases identical to TRBD2. V was pared by 4 bases and J by 6 bases, with 9 bases of the junction left unmatched. Per germline, CDR1 LGHDT and CDR2 YNNKEL (reference sequence). This CDR3 has 17 residues. CDR3 loop: CASSPGLAGGLGQTQYF. The CDR3, as DNA: TGTGCCAGCAGCCCAGGACTAGCGGGGGGGCTCGGACAGACCCAGTACTTC.

V is TRBV5-4 and J is TRBJ1-1; D is possibly TRBD1 (5 bases). Trimming took 5 bases from V and 0 from J, leaving 17 bases between them. The V gene's germline CDR1 is SGHNT and CDR2 YYREEE (reference sequence). This CDR3 is built from 16 residues. The CDR3 protein is CASRSVEGTMNTEAFF. CDR3 coding DNA: TGTGCCAGCAGATCGGTGGAGGGGACCATGAACACTGAAGCTTTCTTT.

This chain uses TRBV5-8 with TRBJ2-7; D remains ambiguous. The germline V and J ends were trimmed by 0 bases and 3 bases, with 7 bases remaining between them. Germline V lookup: CDR1 SGHTS, CDR2 YDEGEE. The CDR3 runs to 13 residues. The CDR3: CASSLDHFYEQYV. CDR3 in DNA: TGTGCCAGCAGCTTGGATCATTTCTACGAGCAGTACGTC.

The genes are TRBV5-1 and TRBJ1-1; 7 positions agree with TRBD1. V dropped 4 bases and J dropped 4; count of bases not matched to a gene: 7. The CDR3 covers 14 residues. Germline loops: CDR1 SGHRS, CDR2 YFSETQ. DNA for the CDR3: TGCGCCAGCAGCCCACCGACAGGGACCACTGAAGCTTTCTTT. This translates into CASSPPTGTTEAFF.

The V call is TRBV6-4, the J call TRBJ2-1; D is possibly TRBD1 (6 bases). V shed 3 bases and J shed 9 bases, with 12 bases lying between them. The germline V gene encodes CDR1 MRHNA and CDR2 SNTAGT. CDR3 length: 13 residues. Here the CDR3 reads CASSEGALSEQFF. The CDR3 DNA sequence: TGTGCCAGCAGTGAGGGGGCGCTTTCTGAGCAGTTCTTC.

The rearrangement joins TRBV6-5 to TRBJ1-2, with 7 bases lining up with TRBD1. CDR1 and CDR2 from the germline V gene are MNHEY and SVGAGI. The V and J ends lost 0 bases and 3 bases, in that order; junction bases with no gene match: 7. This CDR3 contains 16 residues. This CDR3 reads CASSYSMSRGDYGYTF. As DNA, the CDR3 is TGTGCCAGCAGTTACTCGATGTCCAGGGGGGACTATGGCTACACCTTC.

The chain recombines TRBV12-3 or TRBV12-4 with TRBJ2-7; D ambiguous. CDR3 size: 12 residues. Between the trimmed V and J ends, which lost 2 bases and 4 bases, there was a span of 6 bases. As DNA, the CDR3 is TGTGCCAGCAGTTTACTCCCTTACGAGCAGTACTTC. Its translation is CASSLLPYEQYF.

The rearrangement joins TRBV3-1 (or the pseudogene TRBV3-2) to TRBJ2-1, with a possible D match to TRBD1 (6 bases). CDR1 is LGHDT, CDR2 YNNKEL, per germline (reference sequence). The CDR3 length is 14 residues. Trimming removed 1 base at V and 7 bases at J, with 11 bases between. In nucleotides, the CDR3 is TGTGCCAGCAGCCAAGGTAGACAGGTGAATGAGCAGTTCTTC. Translation: CASSQGRQVNEQFF.